The source of this T cell receptor (beta chain) is a study of response to subunit inactivated influenza vaccine (dated by TCRdb to 2016 to 2019). The study in broad terms: The study used deep quantitative T cell receptor repertoire profiling to track responses to a trivalent subunit inactivated influenza vaccine. On the study overall, not on this receptor specifically: It was suggested by the authors that each seasonal influenza vaccination may recruit only a limited number of new T cells.

The library was generated by RT-PCR. The sequencing machine was an Illumina HiSeq 2500. TCRdb reprocessed the public reads (quality trimming at Q25 with fastp, clone calling with MiXCR) and kept in-frame beta chains. A single entry per CDR3 protein holds the most common genes and DNA from its merged rows. The sample data list 500,000 to 750,000 distinct CDR3 sequences, and about 15% of these were observed just once. The top ten constitute over 8.5% of the sample. The V end gives up 3 bases and the J end 4 bases, leaving 10 bases in the junction not matched to a gene. The germline V gene encodes CDR1 SGHKS and CDR2 YYEKEE (reference sequence). The CDR3, from cysteine to phenylalanine, totals 16 residues. Left in the record is the CDR3 DNA by itself, 48 bases read in frame from the first base. This clonotype appeared a few times. This receptor's antigen is unknown. Qualities for individual bases were not recorded, and no much larger clone is one base off.

Sample: PBMCs from blood, taken approximately 13 days after vaccination. The sequence is built from TRBV5-5 and TRBJ1-1; 9 middle bases align to TRBD1. The TCR originated in a man aged 50 or older who received an inactivated influenza vaccine. Donor details come from another sample of the same person, matched by shared clones. The CDR3 corresponds to CASSSRLQGALTEAFF. The DNA sequence is as follows: TGTGCCAGCAGCTCGAGATTACAGGGGGCGCTCACTGAAGCTTTCTTT.